The rows below give T cell receptor beta chains drawn from one sample of a study of metastatic and nonmetastatic thyroid tumors. TCRdb re-clonotyped the PCR reads via MiXCR. Of 10,000 to 15,000 clones listed, under 30% are singletons. Sample: tumor tissue. These receptor sequences come from a female donor with papillary thyroid cancer or a benign thyroid nodule (not recorded which). Some clones in this sample may be carry-over from other donors' samples. Both conserved end residues are part of each CDR3. D genes are given only for firm matches. Clone size is not always given. Where it is, it says once, few, many or a class for expanded clones.

D: .; J: TRBJ2-7; size: few; V: TRBV12-3/TRBV12-4; DNA: TGTGCCAGCAGAGCGGGGTACTTC; CDR3: CASRAGYF
D: .; J: TRBJ2-7; size: many; V: TRBV2; DNA: TGTGCCAGCAGTGAAGGGGGGGCGTTCTGGGGCTACGAGCAGTACTTC; CDR3: CASSEGGAFWGYEQYF
D: .; J: TRBJ2-7; size: medium-sized; V: TRBV27; DNA: TGTGCCAGCAGTTCCGTGGATGCCTACGAGCAGTACTTC; CDR3: CASSSVDAYEQYF
D: TRBD1; J: TRBJ2-2; size: few; V: TRBV12-3/TRBV12-4; DNA: TGTGCCAGCAGTTTAGGGGGGACAGGGGGCACCGGGGAGCTGTTTTTT; CDR3: CASSLGGTGGTGELFF
D: .; J: TRBJ2-3; size: medium-sized; V: TRBV11-2; DNA: TGTGCCAGCAGCTCCCTTGTGGGGGACACAGATACGCAGTATTTT; CDR3: CASSSLVGDTDTQYF
D: .; J: TRBJ1-1; size: many; V: TRBV28; DNA: TGTGCCAGCAACGGGGGGCTGAACACTGAAGCTTTCTTT; CDR3: CASNGGLNTEAFF
D: .; J: TRBJ1-2; size: .; V: TRBV7-9; DNA: TGTGCCAGCAACCTTGGTGAGGGAAGGGCAGGCGGCTACACCTTC; CDR3: CASNLGEGRAGGYTF
D: TRBD2; J: TRBJ2-7; size: many; V: TRBV7-7; DNA: TGTGCTAGCAGCCCGACTAGCGGAAGGGACGAGCAGTACTTC; CDR3: CASSPTSGRDEQYF
D: .; J: TRBJ2-3; size: .; V: TRBV19; DNA: TGTGCCAGTAGTATAGTCCCCGGAATATACCGCACAGATACGCAGTATTTT; CDR3: CASSIVPGIYRTDTQYF
D: .; J: TRBJ2-3; size: .; V: TRBV20-1; DNA: TGCAGTGCTAAACAGGGTCCAGATACGCAGTATTTT; CDR3: CSAKQGPDTQYF
D: .; J: TRBJ2-7; size: .; V: TRBV2; DNA: TGTGCCAGCAGTTCTATCGGTTCCTCCTACGAGCAGTACTTC; CDR3: CASSSIGSSYEQYF
D: TRBD1; J: TRBJ2-1; size: large; V: TRBV29-1; DNA: TGCAGCGTTCGAGCAGGGGGCAATGAGCAGTTCTTC; CDR3: CSVRAGGNEQFF
D: .; J: TRBJ2-5; size: many; V: TRBV20-1; DNA: TGCAGTGCTGTAGAGGGAGAGACCCAGTACTTC; CDR3: CSAVEGETQYF
D: TRBD1; J: TRBJ2-7; size: medium-sized; V: TRBV7-2; DNA: TGTGCCAGCACCCAAGGAGGCTCGGGACAGGGATACTACGAGCAGTACTTC; CDR3: CASTQGGSGQGYYEQYF
D: .; J: TRBJ1-2; size: .; V: TRBV18; DNA: TGTGCCAGCTCACCAGAATCAGGGGTCGGCTACACCTTC; CDR3: CASSPESGVGYTF
D: TRBD1; J: TRBJ1-4; size: .; V: TRBV7-9; DNA: TGTGCCAGCAGCTTAGCAGGGGGCAGGCAGGAAAAACTGTTTTTT; CDR3: CASSLAGGRQEKLFF
D: TRBD1; J: TRBJ1-5; size: few; V: TRBV4-1; DNA: TGCGCCAGCAGCCTAGGACCCAAGGGGGCGAGTCAGCCCCAGCATTTT; CDR3: CASSLGPKGASQPQHF
D: .; J: TRBJ2-7; size: medium-sized; V: TRBV12-3/TRBV12-4; DNA: TGTGCCAGCAGTCCTTCGAGGGGGGCCCTCAGCGAGCAGTACTTC; CDR3: CASSPSRGALSEQYF
D: .; J: TRBJ2-2; size: few; V: TRBV29-1; DNA: TGCAGCGTTAGTTACACCGTGGATCTGTTTTTT; CDR3: CSVSYTVDLFF
D: TRBD1; J: TRBJ2-7; size: medium-sized; V: TRBV28; DNA: TGTGCCAGCAGCCCAAGGACAGGGGGCGCGGATGAGCAGTACTTC; CDR3: CASSPRTGGADEQYF
D: TRBD2; J: TRBJ2-1; size: once; V: TRBV20-1; DNA: TGCAGTGCTACGGGACTAGCGGGCGTGGGCAATGAGCAGTTCTTC; CDR3: CSATGLAGVGNEQFF
D: TRBD2; J: TRBJ2-6; size: .; V: TRBV19; DNA: TGTGCCAGTAGCGAGCGGGGGAACCTGGTCTCTGTGGCCAACGTCCTGACTTTC; CDR3: CASSERGNLVSVANVLTF
D: TRBD1; J: TRBJ1-6; size: .; V: TRBV5-1; DNA: TGCGCCAGCAGCTTGGATCAGGGGGGCTATAATTCACCCCTCCACTTT; CDR3: CASSLDQGGYNSPLHF
D: .; J: TRBJ2-1; size: .; V: TRBV12-3/TRBV12-4; DNA: TGTGCCAGCAGTTTTACCGGGGCGGGATATTACAATGAGCAGTTCTTC; CDR3: CASSFTGAGYYNEQFF
D: TRBD1; J: TRBJ1-2; size: few; V: TRBV28; DNA: TGTGCCAGCAGTATTAGACAGGGGAGCGGCTACACCTTC; CDR3: CASSIRQGSGYTF
D: TRBD1; J: TRBJ2-7; size: .; V: TRBV28; DNA: TGTGCCAGCACCCTCCGAGACAGGGGCTCCTACGAGCAGTACTTC; CDR3: CASTLRDRGSYEQYF